This is a list of T cell receptor beta chains from one sample in a study of cytotoxic CD8 clonotypes in ibrutinib-treated CLL. The repertoire was sequenced with immunoSEQ multiplex PCR; TCRdb's copy has only in-frame clones and lacks some. Of more than 9,000 clones listed, about 62% are singletons. Sequenced here: PBMCs, sampled before ibrutinib treatment. The receptors originated from a human donor with chronic lymphocytic leukemia. The CDR3 runs from the conserved cysteine through the conserved F or W. The order of the fields is D gene, V gene, CDR3 length, J gene, clone size, CDR3 DNA, CDR3 protein. A D gene is named only where the DNA matches it firmly. Size tells how often a clone was seen (once, few, many) or the class of an expanded clone, and some rows leave it out.

TRBD1	TRBV11-1	13	TRBJ1-4	few	TGTGCCAGCAGCCCAGGGGGGACTGAAAAACTGTTTTTT	CASSPGGTEKLFF
-	TRBV7-3	15	TRBJ2-6	-	TGTGCCAGCAGCTCCACAGGGTTGGGGGCCAACGTCCTGACTTTC	CASSSTGLGANVLTF
-	TRBV19	19	TRBJ1-5	-	TGTGCCAGTAGTGTACTGATGGCGGGGTACAGGCAGGCGGGTCAGCCCCAGCATTTT	CASSVLMAGYRQAGQPQHF
-	TRBV6-6	14	TRBJ2-7	few	TGTGCCAGCAGTGCTTTAGCGGCCCCCTACGAGCAGTACTTC	CASSALAAPYEQYF
TRBD1	TRBV9	17	TRBJ2-3	-	TGTGCCAGCAGCTCGACCAAACAGGGGGCTAGGACAGATACGCAGTATTTT	CASSSTKQGARTDTQYF
-	TRBV9	15	TRBJ1-3	few	TGTGCCAGCAGCGTAGTGGGGGATATTGGAAACACCATATATTTT	CASSVVGDIGNTIYF
-	TRBV7-6	14	TRBJ1-1	once	TGTGCCAGCAGCTTAGGGGGGTCTCCCACTGAAGCTTTCTTT	CASSLGGSPTEAFF
-	TRBV7-6	14	TRBJ2-5	-	TGTGCCAGCAGCTGGCAGGGAGGGGGAGAGACCCAGTACTTC	CASSWQGGGETQYF
TRBD1	TRBV28	13	TRBJ1-1	-	TGTGCCAGCAGTGTACAGGGGGCAACTGAAGCTTTCTTT	CASSVQGATEAFF
-	TRBV5-6	15	TRBJ2-7	-	TGTGCCAGCAGCTTGTTCCGGACAGAGAGTAATGGGCAGTACTTC	CASSLFRTESNGQYF
TRBD2	TRBV4-3	14	TRBJ2-1	-	TGCGCCAGCAGCCCATGGGGGGGGAAAGGTGAGCAGTTCTTC	CASSPWGGKGEQFF
-	TRBV6-5	15	TRBJ2-7	-	TGTGCCAGCAGTTCCCCGGGGCAGGTAGTCTACGAGCAGTACTTC	CASSSPGQVVYEQYF
-	TRBV2	14	TRBJ1-4	-	TGTGCCAGCAGTGGGGGCCGATCGAATGAAAAACTGTTTTTT	CASSGGRSNEKLFF
TRBD2	TRBV7-7	14	TRBJ2-5	-	TGTGCTAGCAGCCTAGCGGGGGGAGGGGAGACCCAGTACTTC	CASSLAGGGETQYF
-	TRBV6-1	14	TRBJ1-5	few	TGTGCCAGCAGTGAAGCATACGGAGGGGAGCCCCAGCATTTT	CASSEAYGGEPQHF
-	TRBV2	13	TRBJ2-3	-	TGTGCCAGCAGCCCTCCTTTCACAGATACGCAGTATTTT	CASSPPFTDTQYF
TRBD2	TRBV19	14	TRBJ2-2	-	TGTGCCAGTAGTTATAGCGGGGTCACCGGGGAGCTGTTTTTT	CASSYSGVTGELFF
-	TRBV6-1	12	TRBJ2-3	-	TGTGCCAGCAGAGCGTCATCGGATACGCAGTATTTT	CASRASSDTQYF
-	TRBV11-2	16	TRBJ2-7	-	TGTGCCAGCAGCTTAGTCGTTTCGAAGGGAAAGGGCGAGCAGTACTTC	CASSLVVSKGKGEQYF